This TCR beta chain was documented in a study of cytotoxic CD8 clonotypes in ibrutinib-treated CLL. Study in general: In all, more than 10 patients were relapsed/refractory, under 16 were treatment-naive and roughly 18 were IGHV unmutated. Investigators reported some 24 partial and 2 complete responses; after median around 63 months, 14 patients remained remitted and approximately twelve progressed.

Generated by immunoSEQ multiplex PCR, the TCRdb table keeps only in-frame clones and is missing some. The sample shows about 160,000 clones, approximately 80% of them seen only once. In regard to this clone: Its antigen remains unknown.

Germline-derived CDR1 and CDR2 are SGHDT and YYEEEE. The CDR3 runs 16 residues. The ends were cut back, 4 bases at V and 4 bases at J, with 17 bases in the middle. Study-wide points: Clonotypes that were public were uncommon, and they contracted or stayed stable on treatment.

The TCR comes from a human donor with chronic lymphocytic leukemia. Source: PBMCs, taken after 24 months of ibrutinib treatment. The chain carries TRBV5-6 and TRBJ2-2; TRBD1 or TRBD2 may be the D gene (6 bases each). The CDR3 region is CASSQDYQGSTGELFF. CDR3 DNA sequence: TGTGCCAGCAGCCAGGACTACCAGGGGAGCACCGGGGAGCTGTTTTTT. The full variable domain, rest sourced from reference TRBV5-6 and TRBJ2-2, is DAGVTQSPTHLIKTRGQQVTLRCSPKSGHDTVSWYQQALGQGPQFIFQYYEEEERQRGNFPDRFSGHQFPNYSSELNVNALLLGDSALYLCASSQDYQGSTGELFFGEGSRLTVL.